Sequencing of this TCR beta chain was carried out in a study of immune heterogeneity within non-small cell lung tumors listed by TCRdb under 2018. Concerning the study at large: Histology comprised a handful of squamous cell carcinomas, 10 non-squamous carcinomas and 1 tumor not otherwise specified. To examine intratumoral immune heterogeneity, the study used whole-exome sequencing, RNA-seq and TCR beta repertoire sequencing on multiple spatially distinct regions of each NSCLC tumor. TCR repertoires were analyzed from 55 to 70 tumor loci of fewer than 19 patients, while transcriptome data covered only roughly 40 loci from more than 10 patients. For mutant peptides 8 to 11 amino acids long, netMHCpan-3.0 predicted neoantigen binding to the HLA alleles of each patient.

Genomic DNA was extracted from bulk tumor tissue and used as the TCR template, and 600 ng gDNA was amplified per sample. During surgery, multiple biopsies were taken from each primary tumor and placed as far apart as possible within the tumor mass. The study cohort was described as untreated, and patients were newly diagnosed NSCLC cases undergoing curative surgery. The samples came from roughly 15 patients with newly diagnosed non-small cell lung cancer who were having surgery intended to be curative. Resected tumor masses were reviewed by two independent pathologists. Only DNA and RNA samples of high quality went on to sequencing. This clonotype was detected only a few times. Its binding antigen is unknown. No base quality information exists; no much larger clone differs at one position. Counted from cysteine to phenylalanine, this CDR3 has 16 amino acids. Kept here is only the CDR3 DNA, which spans 48 bases and is read in frame from base 1. V is pared back by 2 bases and J by 4 bases, with 16 bases lying between the germline termini. CDR1 and CDR2 (SGHRS, YFSETQ) derive from the germline V gene.

The TCR beta CDR3 region was amplified with a multiplex PCR system whose first round of about 9 cycles used 32 V-gene forward primers and 13 J-gene reverse primers. A QIAGEN Multiplex PCR Kit was used for first-round PCR, and the primer sequences were filed in Chinese patent CN105087789A. Illumina universal primers were added in a second PCR round performed with the Phusion High-Fidelity PCR Kit. The TCR libraries underwent paired-end sequencing with a read length of 151 bp on the Illumina HiSeq X Ten platform. As for the authors' bioinformatics: Cutadapt was used to discard reads without multiplex PCR primers, PEAR merged the read pairs, and MiXCR with default settings called the CDR3 regions. Shannon entropy measured repertoire diversity, while clonality was calculated as one minus the Shannon entropy divided by the ln of the count of productive unique sequences. Dominant or high-frequency T-cell clones were defined as clonotypes at frequencies of at least 0.5%. TCRdb reprocessing: public reads trimmed at Q25 with fastp, clones called with MiXCR, in-frame beta chains kept. Under each unique CDR3 protein, matching rows form one entry showing the most common genes and DNA. TCRdb, not the authors, supplied the V and J calls. In this sample the table shows 3,500 to 4,500 distinct CDR3 sequences, 27% of which occur a single time. The ten most abundant clones make up roughly 12% of the sample.

Results and caveats for the whole study, not just this receptor: Local tumor mutational burden and local T-cell repertoire clonality had a statistically significant but moderate positive correlation (R about 0.37). Identical dominant CDR3B clonotypes recurred across loci within a patient, yet different tumor locations also harbored unique high-frequency clones. High-frequency TCR beta clonotypes were largely distinct between individual patients.

The receptor was isolated from a man in his sixties with non-small cell lung cancer. The rearranged chain carries TRBV5-1 and TRBJ2-1; TRBD1 might be the D gene, on 5 matching bases. Specimen: lung tumor tissue. The CDR3 region reads CASSLQDRSKYNEQFF. The nucleotides are TGCGCCAGCAGCTTACAGGACCGAAGTAAATACAATGAGCAGTTCTTC. This CDR3, with the reference TRBV5-1 and TRBJ2-1 proteins standing in past its ends, gives the full variable domain KAGVTQTPRYLIKTRGQQVTLSCSPISGHRSVSWYQQTPGQGLQFLFEYFSETQRNKGNFPGRFSGRQFSNSRSEMNVSTLELGDSALYLCASSLQDRSKYNEQFFGPGTRLTVL.